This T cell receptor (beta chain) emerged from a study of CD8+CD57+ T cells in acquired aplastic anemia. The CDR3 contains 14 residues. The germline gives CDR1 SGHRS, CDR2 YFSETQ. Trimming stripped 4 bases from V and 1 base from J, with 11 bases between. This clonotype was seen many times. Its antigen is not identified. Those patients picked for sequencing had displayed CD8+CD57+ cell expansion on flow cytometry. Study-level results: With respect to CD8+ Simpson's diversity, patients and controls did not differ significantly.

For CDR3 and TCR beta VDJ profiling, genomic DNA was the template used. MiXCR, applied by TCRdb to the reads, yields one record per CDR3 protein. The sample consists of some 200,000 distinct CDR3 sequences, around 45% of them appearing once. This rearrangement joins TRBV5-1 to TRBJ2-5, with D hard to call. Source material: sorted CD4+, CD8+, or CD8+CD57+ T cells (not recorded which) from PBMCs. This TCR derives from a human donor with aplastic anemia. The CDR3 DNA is TGCGCCAGCAGCAACCTAGGTCCCCAAGAGACCCAGTACTTC. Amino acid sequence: CASSNLGPQETQYF.